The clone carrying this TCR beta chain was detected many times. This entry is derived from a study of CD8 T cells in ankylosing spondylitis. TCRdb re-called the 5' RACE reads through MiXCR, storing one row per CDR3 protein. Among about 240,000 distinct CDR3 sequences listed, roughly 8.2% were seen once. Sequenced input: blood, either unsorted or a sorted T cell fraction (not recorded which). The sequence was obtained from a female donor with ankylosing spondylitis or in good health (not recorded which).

This CDR3 is CSVEVAGDLNEQFF. In nucleotides, the CDR3 is TGCAGCGTTGAAGTTGCTGGGGATTTGAATGAGCAGTTCTTC. This chain links TRBV29-1 with TRBJ2-1; the D is unclear. V lost 1 base to trimming and J lost 7 bases, with 14 bases between them. The CDR3 loop spans 14 amino acids. The germline gives CDR1 SQVTM, CDR2 ANQGSEA.